These 14 T cell receptor beta chains came from one sample sequenced in a study of T cell clonality in common variable immunodeficiency. Using immunoSEQ multiplex PCR, the repertoire was profiled, and TCRdb retains in-frame clones only, with some absent. The repertoire consists of under 65,000 clones, none detected only once. The material sequenced was peripheral blood mononuclear cells. The receptors derive from a person between 18 and 69 years old in good health.

This clone appeared many times. Coverage ceases 3 residues before the CDR3 finishes, and the germline J gene fills in the end. The chain carries TRBV6-1 and TRBJ1-4; no definite D call. V lost 3 bases, J lost 5 bases, and 4 bases lay in between. This CDR3 has 12 residues. The germline V gene encodes CDR1 MNHNS and CDR2 SASEGT. The covered CDR3 bases are TGTGCCAGCAGTGACAGAAATGAAAAA. Amino acid sequence: CASSDRNEK. The entire CDR3 protein is CASSDRNEKLFF.

This clone was seen ten or more times. The read finishes 3 residues shy of the CDR3 end, and the germline J gene is used to complete it. The chain couples TRBV20-1 to TRBJ1-1; D is unresolved. CDR1 and CDR2 from the germline V gene are DFQATT and SNEGSKA (reference sequence). V was pared by 3 bases and J by 2 bases, with 19 bases between. The CDR3 runs 16 residues. Incomplete CDR3 DNA: TGCAGTGCTAGTTTAGCCCTTCTTAAACTAAACACTGAA. Amino acids: CSASLALLKLNTE. The full-length CDR3 reads as CSASLALLKLNTEAFF.

This clone was observed at least ten times. The read terminates 3 residues ahead of where the CDR3 ends, so the germline J gene completes it. The chain recombines TRBV11-2 with TRBJ1-6; no clear D gene. From germline, CDR1 is SGHAT and CDR2 FQNNGV. The CDR3 contains 13 residues. V shed 2 bases and J shed 11 bases, with 10 bases lying between them. Incomplete CDR3 DNA: TGTGCCAGCAGCTTACAGAGAGAGACACCC. This sequence encodes CASSLQRETP. The full-length CDR3 reads as CASSLQRETPLHF.

This clone was seen at least ten times. The CDR3 end lies 3 residues beyond the end of the read and is filled in from the germline J gene. The chain carries TRBV20-1 and TRBJ1-2; TRBD1 matches at 7 bases. The CDR3 covers 15 residues. The junction had 11 bases not matched to a gene; V was cut back by 3 bases and J by 4 bases. Germline V lookup: CDR1 DFQATT, CDR2 SNEGSKA (reference sequence). CDR3 sequence reads: CSASGDRFLSYGYTF. The part of the CDR3 DNA that was read is TGCAGTGCTAGTGGGGACAGATTCTTATCCTATGGC.

This clone was picked up many times. The read ends 3 residues before the CDR3 terminus; that terminus is restored from the germline J gene. V usage is TRBV5-1 and J usage is TRBJ1-1, with unresolved D. Trimming stripped 7 bases from V and 7 bases from J, with 23 bases between. Looked up from germline, CDR1 is SGHRS and CDR2 is YFSETQ. The CDR3 runs 15 residues. CDR3 protein: CASASQAFREVEAFF. CDR3 DNA, as far as it was read: TGCGCCAGCGCGTCTCAGGCCTTTCGAGAGGTTGAA.

Many counts were recorded for this clone. The sequenced fragment ends 3 residues before the CDR3 boundary, so the rest is inferred from the germline J gene. The chain is built from TRBV7-2 and TRBJ2-5; 9 bases match TRBD2. The CDR3 loop spans 15 amino acids. Trimming took 7 bases from V and 5 from J; bases not matched to a gene: 11. Germline CDR1 SGHTA, CDR2 FQGNSA. Incomplete CDR3 DNA: TGTGCCAGCACGAACCCGGGACTAGCTGGCGAGACC. Amino acid sequence: CASTNPGLAGET. The entire CDR3 is CASTNPGLAGETQYF.

Ten or more counts support this clone. Read sequence stops 3 residues before the CDR3 end, and the germline J gene provides the missing end. The chain is built from TRBV7-2 and TRBJ2-3; 11 nucleotides line up with TRBD2. J was trimmed by 4 bases and V by 3 bases; bases with no gene match: 3. This CDR3 has 15 amino acids. Germline V gene data show CDR1 as SGHTA and CDR2 as FQGNSA. CDR3 region: CASSFSGGAADTQYF. Incomplete CDR3 DNA: TGTGCCAGCAGCTTTAGCGGGGGGGCCGCAGATACG.

The sample holds many counts of this clone. Read data end 3 residues before the CDR3 end; the end is taken from the germline J gene. This chain connects TRBV12-3 or TRBV12-4 to TRBJ2-3, with TRBD1 as a possible D gene (6 bases). The germline V and J ends were trimmed by 3 bases and 7 bases, with 17 bases remaining between them. The length of the CDR3 is 15 residues. The CDR3 spells CASSFGQWERNTQYF. CDR3 DNA, as far as it was read: TGTGCCAGCAGTTTCGGACAGTGGGAAAGAAATACG.

This clone was counted at least ten times. The DNA ends 3 residues before the CDR3 does, and the rest of the CDR3 is filled in from the germline J gene. This chain connects TRBV5-4 to TRBJ2-2, with D unclear. The CDR3 is 15 residues long. CDR1 SGHNT and CDR2 YYREEE come from the germline V gene (reference sequence). With 4 bases removed from V and 6 bases from J, the gap between germline ends came to 16 bases. Incomplete CDR3 DNA: TGTGCCAGCAGCCCCATTCGAGGCGCGGCCGGGGAG. This gives the protein CASSPIRGAAGE. In full, the CDR3 reads CASSPIRGAAGELFF.

This clone has ten or more counts. The read finishes 3 residues shy of the CDR3 end, and the germline J gene is used to complete it. The chain links TRBV20-1 to TRBJ1-6; D possibly corresponds to TRBD1 (5 bases). The germline V and J ends were trimmed by 6 bases and 4 bases, with 13 bases remaining between them. The CDR3 has 14 amino acids. From germline, CDR1 is DFQATT and CDR2 SNEGSKA (reference sequence). The covered CDR3 bases are TGCAGTGCCACCCCCGGGGGATATAATTCACCC. This translates into CSATPGGYNSP. The complete CDR3 protein is CSATPGGYNSPLHF.

This clone occurred a few times. One base separates it from a far larger clone, so it is likely a read error. The read ends 3 residues early relative to the CDR3; the germline J gene fills the gap. The chain is built from TRBV19 and TRBJ2-1; a possible D gene is TRBD2 (6 bases). The length of the CDR3 is 16 residues. Germline V lookup: CDR1 LNHDA, CDR2 SQIVND (reference sequence). The sequenced CDR3 bases are TGTGCCAATAGTTATGAGGCGGGGCGAGTCTACAATGAG. Protein product: CANSYEAGRVYNE. In full, the CDR3 reads CANSYEAGRVYNEQFF.

This clone has ten or more counts. The observed sequence ends 3 residues before the CDR3 terminus, with the missing tail filled in from the germline J gene. The chain links TRBV5-6 to TRBJ1-1; tentatively, D is TRBD1 (6 bases). This CDR3 has 13 amino acids. V dropped 0 bases and J dropped 6 bases, with 9 bases sitting between them. The germline V gene encodes CDR1 SGHDT and CDR2 YYEEEE. The CDR3 DNA, read in part, is TGTGCCAGCAGCTTGGGGGGGCGTCCTGAA. Its protein product is CASSLGGRPE. In full, the CDR3 reads CASSLGGRPEAFF.

This clone was counted ten times or more. The read finishes 3 residues shy of the CDR3 end, and the germline J gene is used to complete it. The J gene is TRBJ1-3, the V gene TRBV5-1; D is unclear. Trimming pared 2 bases from V and 0 bases from J, leaving 12 bases between. Germline V gives CDR1 SGHRS, CDR2 YFSETQ. This CDR3 is 16 amino acids long. The sequenced part of the CDR3 DNA is TGCGCCAGCAGCTTCCGTCCAGATACCTCTGGAAACACC. Translation: CASSFRPDTSGNT. The CDR3 in full is CASSFRPDTSGNTIYF.

This clone was seen repeatedly, ten times or more. The sequence runs out 3 residues before the end of the CDR3; the remainder is reconstructed from the germline J gene. The rearrangement joins TRBV30 to TRBJ1-2; possible D gene TRBD1, 5 bases. Deletions cut 6 bases from V and 2 bases from J, with 25 bases between. Germline CDR1 is GTSNPN and CDR2 is SVGIG (reference sequence). The CDR3 runs 17 residues. CDR3 loop: CACPMKWGSSSNYGYTF. The DNA read from the CDR3 is TGTGCCTGTCCCATGAAGTGGGGCAGTTCCTCGAACTATGGC.